The text below deals with one T cell receptor (beta chain). This clonotype came up many times. The antigen it binds to is not known. Base qualities are not provided; no much larger clone lies one nucleotide away. Amplification of TCR beta CDR3 regions was carried out from RNA transcripts. The TCR CDR3 was subjected to a first round of RT-PCR using the HTBI primer set and the Qiagen OneStep RT-PCR kit. The libraries were constructed in a second round of multiplex PCR and then size-selected and purified. Sequencing of the libraries was done on an Illumina HiSeq2000 using paired-end 100 bp reads. Regarding the original processing steps: SOAPnuke was used to process the raw data, with reads discarded if the reads contained adapters or uncalled bases, had a mean Phred below 15, or lacked an exact constant-primer or identifier match. High-quality paired reads were merged with COPE v1.2.5, and unique nucleotide sequences were defined as clonotypes. Clonotypes were aligned to IMGT TRBV, TRBD and TRBJ reference segments using MiTCR v1.1. The analysis included only V-J combinations with a frequency above 0.0001, which together covered 99% to 99.2% of the repertoires. The TCS score was defined as F50 (clonal expansion) divided by E x V (chaos), with BLOSUM62-based TCRdist calculated between CDR3 peptides within each V-J. Welch's t-statistics and random forest reduced roughly 500 V-J features to about 13, which were used in a naive Bayes classifier (R e1071). TCRdb reran the public reads through fastp at Q25 and MiXCR, keeping productive beta chains. Identical CDR3 protein sequences are pooled into one entry, listed with their most common genes and DNA. In this record, the V and J calls reflect TCRdb's handling and not the investigators' own analysis. This sample comprises around 380,000 distinct CDR3 sequences, 13% of them detected only once. The leading ten clones occupy less than 25% of the sample.

This sample stems from a study of T cells in Graves' hyperthyroidism and ophthalmopathy (dated by TCRdb to the late 2010s). For the study in its entirety: Peripheral blood samples were taken at the time of initial diagnosis, prior to any treatment. To identify TCR V-J signatures that set the groups apart, the researchers used a discovery cohort of more than 95 patients, made up of roughly 45 with Graves' ophthalmopathy and around 58 with stable Graves' hyperthyroidism. An independent validation cohort of under 20 hyperthyroidism patients and approximately 16 patients who later progressed to ophthalmopathy tested prospective prediction of ophthalmopathy. The roughly 94 discovery patients were randomly divided into training and test sets at a 7:3 ratio. The study also compared thyroid tissue and blood T-cell repertoires from five or six Graves' hyperthyroidism patients. After blood sampling, hyperthyroidism patients were treated with methimazole at a starting dose of 30 mg daily, and ophthalmopathy patients were treated with high-dose intravenous methylprednisolone. The paper describes TCR Vbeta CDR3 sequencing of around 130 peripheral blood samples, made up of some 42 ophthalmopathy patients, some 76 hyperthyroidism patients and some 17 progressor patients. The paper as a whole reports these results and caveats: Sample size was not statistically predetermined, and investigators were not blinded to group allocation. During validation, the model predicted progression to ophthalmopathy a median of approximately 6 months ahead of onset, with almost 71% sensitivity and more than 72% specificity. A 13 V-J signature model separated ophthalmopathy from stable hyperthyroidism, with approximately 87% sensitivity and roughly 81% specificity in cross-validation and 80%/75% in testing. Most expanded thyroid clonotypes (frequency above 0.001) were also detected in blood, suggesting blood repertoires may reflect thyroid immune responses.

Hyperthyroidism patients were newly diagnosed, with disease duration under 2 months, and aged 18 to 65 years. Patients with uncontrolled infections, other autoimmune diseases, pregnancy or lactation were excluded. Diagnoses were based on clinical symptoms, serum thyroxine and TRAb, thyroid ultrasound and orbital computed tomography. Blood from progressor patients was collected at the time of first diagnosis with hyperthyroidism, before any ophthalmopathy symptoms had appeared. Ficoll-Paque density gradient centrifugation was used to isolate PBMCs from approximately 11 ml of fresh peripheral blood. Progressor patients were first diagnosed with Graves' hyperthyroidism and then developed ophthalmopathy during follow-up. Trizol reagent was used to extract total RNA, and RNA quality was then checked on an Agilent 2100 Bioanalyzer. The CDR3 covers 14 residues, taking in both the cysteine and the phenylalanine. CDR3 DNA only is kept here, 42 bases in frame from base 1. Trimming takes 5 bases from V and 2 bases from J, and the germline ends sit 13 bases apart. For CDR1 and CDR2, the germline V gene lists MDHEN and SYDVKM.

The TCR sequence derives from a man aged 30 to 45 with Graves' hyperthyroidism that later progressed to Graves' ophthalmopathy. The sequenced sample was blood. Recombination joined TRBV28 with TRBJ2-7; no D gene call is confident. The DNA reads TGTGCCAGCAGTGCCCTACAGAGTCCCTACGAGCAGTACTTC. Its protein is CASSALQSPYEQYF.